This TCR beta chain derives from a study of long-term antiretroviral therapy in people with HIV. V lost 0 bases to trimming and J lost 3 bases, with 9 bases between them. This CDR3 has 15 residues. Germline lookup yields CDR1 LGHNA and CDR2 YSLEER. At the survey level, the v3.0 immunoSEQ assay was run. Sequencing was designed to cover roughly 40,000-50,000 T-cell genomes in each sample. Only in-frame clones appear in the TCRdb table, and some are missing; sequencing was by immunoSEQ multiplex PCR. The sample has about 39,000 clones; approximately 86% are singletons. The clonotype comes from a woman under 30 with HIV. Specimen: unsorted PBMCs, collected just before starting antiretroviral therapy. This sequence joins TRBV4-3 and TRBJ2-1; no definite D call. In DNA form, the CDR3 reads TGCGCCAGCAGCCAAGACGAGCAATTCTACAATGAGCAGTTCTTC. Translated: CASSQDEQFYNEQFF.